What follows are 15 T cell receptor beta chains derived from one specimen sequenced in a study of blood T cell repertoires in COVID-19. Sequencing was performed with immunoSEQ multiplex PCR; in TCRdb, only in-frame clones are kept and a portion is missing. The data hold some 140,000 clones, with 84% observed a single time. Specimen: peripheral blood. All receptors derive from a human donor in a cohort sampled during active COVID-19.

The chain is built from TRBV12-3 or TRBV12-4 and TRBJ2-7; 7 nucleotides agree with TRBD1. The CDR3 spans 13 residues. The V gene end was trimmed by 6 bases and the J gene end by 1 base; junction bases not matched to a gene: 3. The CDR3 coding sequence is TGTGCCAGCAGACAGGGGTTATCCTACGAGCAGTACTTC. Its protein product is CASRQGLSYEQYF.

This chain uses TRBV9 with TRBJ1-6; 12 bases are shared with TRBD1. The length of the CDR3 is 16 residues. Per germline, CDR1 SGDLS and CDR2 YYNGEE. V lost 4 bases and J lost 9; bases outside the gene matches: 8. The CDR3 bases are TGTGCCAGCAGCCCGGGGACAGGGGGCGATGGTTCACCCCTCCACTTT. Its protein product is CASSPGTGGDGSPLHF. Using reference TRBV9 and TRBJ1-6 for the parts outside the CDR3, the full variable domain is DSGVTQTPKHLITATGQRVTLRCSPRSGDLSVYWYQQSLDQGLQFLIQYYNGEERAKGNILERFSAQQFPDLHSELNLSSLELGDSALYFCASSPGTGGDGSPLHFGNGTRLTVT.

The V call is TRBV19, the J call TRBJ2-7; tentative D call: TRBD1 (6 bases). Trimming removed 3 bases from V and 2 bases from J, with 14 bases in between. This CDR3 has 15 residues. Looked up from germline, CDR1 is LNHDA and CDR2 is SQIVND (reference sequence). This CDR3 is CASSIAGRGPYEQYF. Written as DNA, the CDR3 is TGTGCCAGTAGTATTGCGGGCAGGGGCCCCTACGAGCAGTACTTC.

The CDR3 sequence is CSVTAGGRPSTDTQYF. In nucleotides, the CDR3 is TGCAGCGTTACAGCGGGGGGCCGTCCTAGCACAGATACGCAGTATTTT. The chain joins TRBV29-1 to TRBJ2-3, with 9 bases lining up with TRBD2. Germline CDR1 and CDR2: SQVTM and ANQGSEA. V shed 5 bases and J 0 bases; nucleotides not matched to a gene: 9. This CDR3 spans 16 amino acids.

The gene calls are TRBV9 and TRBJ1-6; 8 bases agree with TRBD1. The CDR3 length is 15 residues. Germline V lookup: CDR1 SGDLS, CDR2 YYNGEE. Trimming removed 3 bases from V and 5 bases from J; junction bases left unmatched: 4. CDR3 in DNA: TGTGCCAGCAGCGAGGGGACAGGAGATAATTCACCCCTCCACTTT. Translating it yields CASSEGTGDNSPLHF.

V and J are TRBV5-1 and TRBJ2-1; D possibly corresponds to TRBD1 (5 bases). V lost 0 bases and J lost 7, with 8 bases in between. Germline lookup yields CDR1 SGHRS and CDR2 YFSETQ. The CDR3 covers 13 residues. The CDR3 sequence: CASSLDRPNEQFF. Written as DNA, the CDR3 is TGCGCCAGCAGCTTGGACAGGCCTAATGAGCAGTTCTTC. The full variable domain, rest sourced from reference TRBV5-1 and TRBJ2-1, is KAGVTQTPRYLIKTRGQQVTLSCSPISGHRSVSWYQQTPGQGLQFLFEYFSETQRNKGNFPGRFSGRQFSNSRSEMNVSTLELGDSALYLCASSLDRPNEQFFGPGTRLTVL.

This clone was observed a single time. This chain joins TRBV4-1 and TRBJ1-2, with 12 positions matching TRBD1. CDR1 is MGHRA and CDR2 is YSYEKL in the germline V gene. The CDR3 totals 16 residues. Trimming took 2 bases from V and 4 from J; bases not matched to a gene: 5. CDR3 coding DNA: TGCGCCAGCAGCCAAACGCCGGGACAGGGGGCCTATGGCTACACCTTC. Translation: CASSQTPGQGAYGYTF.

This clone is a singleton in its sample. This rearrangement joins TRBV4-1 to TRBJ2-7; maybe TRBD2 (5 bases). Germline V CDR1 and CDR2: MGHRA, YSYEKL. This CDR3 has 15 residues. V was clipped by 3 bases and J by 0 bases, with 12 bases between them. This chain's CDR3 is CASSHGGLSSYEQYF. In DNA form, the CDR3 reads TGCGCCAGCAGCCATGGAGGACTTTCCTCCTACGAGCAGTACTTC.

The rearrangement joins TRBV23-1 to TRBJ1-3; 10 positions match TRBD1. Being an ORF, TRBV23-1 has a function that is uncertain. The V segment lost 8 bases and the J segment 9 bases; nucleotides outside the gene matches: 13. The length of the CDR3 is 15 residues. The CDR3 coding sequence is TGCGCCAGCCCGACGGGACAGGGGCCCCGCGGCACCATATATTTT. It is translated as CASPTGQGPRGTIYF.

V is TRBV19 and J is TRBJ2-7; 7 bases match TRBD1. The CDR3 sequence is 14 residues long. CDR1 LNHDA and CDR2 SQIVND come from the germline V gene (reference sequence). V lost 3 bases, J lost 6 bases, and 8 bases stayed unmatched. The DNA of the CDR3 is TGTGCCAGTAGTATTGGGACAGTCACTACCGAGCAGTACTTC. It translates to CASSIGTVTTEQYF.

CDR3 coding DNA: TGTGCCAGTAGTATCTCGGCTAGCGGGGGGGAGCAGTACTTC. This sequence encodes CASSISASGGEQYF. This chain uses TRBV19 with TRBJ2-7, with 11 bases fitting TRBD2. Unmatched junction bases numbered 5, after V lost 3 bases and J lost 7 bases. Germline V gene data show CDR1 as LNHDA and CDR2 as SQIVND (reference sequence). This CDR3 contains 14 residues.

The chain couples TRBV7-9 to TRBJ2-7; maybe TRBD2 (7 bases). Trimming took off 1 base at V and 5 bases at J, with 21 bases between the two ends. This CDR3 is 17 amino acids long. The germline V gene encodes CDR1 SEHNR and CDR2 FQNEAQ (reference sequence). The CDR3 DNA reads as TGTGCCAGCAGCTTAGGAGGGGGGACCGGGGGGTCCCACGAGCAGTACTTC. As protein: CASSLGGGTGGSHEQYF. The whole variable domain, remainder taken from reference TRBV7-9 and TRBJ2-7, is DTGVSQNPRHKITKRGQNVTFRCDPISEHNRLYWYRQTLGQGPEFLTYFQNEAQLEKSRLLSDRFSAERPKGSFSTLEIQRTEQGDSAMYLCASSLGGGTGGSHEQYFGPGTRLTVT.

The genes are TRBV7-2 and TRBJ1-5; D not resolved. Germline CDR1 and CDR2: SGHTA and FQGNSA. Trimming removed 5 bases at V and 4 bases at J, with 12 bases between. This CDR3 region has 14 residues. The CDR3 protein is CASSPRSMNQPQHF. CDR3 coding DNA: TGTGCCAGCAGCCCACGGAGTATGAATCAGCCCCAGCATTTT. Full variable domain (missing parts from reference TRBV7-2 and TRBJ1-5): GAGVSQSPSNKVTEKGKDVELRCDPISGHTALYWYRQSLGQGLEFLIYFQGNSAPDKSGLPSDRFSAERTGGSVSTLTIQRTQQEDSAVYLCASSPRSMNQPQHFGDGTRLSIL.

The table lists this clone with a count of one. This sequence joins TRBV7-8 and TRBJ1-2; TRBD1 aligns across 8 bases. Trimming removed 1 base from V and 4 bases from J; junction bases left unmatched: 2. Germline lookup yields CDR1 SGHVS and CDR2 FQNEAQ. This CDR3 contains 14 residues. CDR3 residues: CASSLVGQGYGYTF. CDR3 coding DNA: TGTGCCAGCAGCTTAGTAGGACAGGGCTATGGCTACACCTTC. Full variable domain (missing parts from reference TRBV7-8 and TRBJ1-2): GAGVSQSPRYKVAKRGQDVALRCDPISGHVSLFWYQQALGQGPEFLTYFQNEAQLDKSGLPSDRFFAERPEGSVSTLKIQRTQQEDSAVYLCASSLVGQGYGYTFGSGTRLTVV.

The V gene is TRBV11-2, the J gene TRBJ2-3; TRBD2 is a possible D gene (5 bases). Germline V lookup: CDR1 SGHAT, CDR2 FQNNGV. This CDR3 region has 13 residues. V was trimmed by 0 bases and J by 7 bases, leaving 8 bases between them. The CDR3 nucleotides are TGTGCCAGCAGCTTAGAGGCGGGCTATACGCAGTATTTT. Translation gives CASSLEAGYTQYF.